The rows below give T cell receptor beta chains drawn from one sample of a study of technical replicates of blood from a few donors. Using immunoSEQ multiplex PCR, the repertoire was profiled, and TCRdb retains in-frame clones only, with some absent. The sample carries roughly 65,000 clones, 80% to 90% recorded once. The sequencing input was PBMCs. These receptors were collected from a human donor in good health. Some clones in this sample may be carry-over from other donors' samples. CDR3s leave out the opening cysteine and the closing phenylalanine or tryptophan. Fields, in order: J gene, V gene, CDR3 protein.

TRBJ1-5,TRBV6-5,ASRRTENSNQPQH
TRBJ1-2,TRBV5-8,ASSRRGGDYT
TRBJ1-1,TRBV7-2,ASSLDGAARPEAF
TRBJ2-3,TRBV6-5,ASGSGRTRDTQY
TRBJ1-2,TRBV7-2,ASSREQGGGYT
TRBJ2-7,TRBV5-8,ASSSRTSGVYEQY
TRBJ1-4,TRBV16,ASSQLSQGHEKLF
TRBJ2-2,TRBV29-1,SAEHRTSGTRGTGELF
TRBJ1-1,TRBV29-1,SVPTGGALGAF
TRBJ1-2,TRBV4-1,ASSQDSNQYGYT
TRBJ1-5,TRBV4-2,ASSQDRQLNQPQH
TRBJ2-4,TRBV5-1,ASSLGAVAKNIQY
TRBJ1-2,TRBV7-2,ASSDSFGYGYT
TRBJ2-2,TRBV21-1,ASSNQEGQGELGELF
TRBJ1-1,TRBV6-5,ASSYVGQGMNTEAF
TRBJ2-5,TRBV4-3,ASSPGQGVETQY
TRBJ2-5,TRBV11-2,ASTRAASGKETQY
TRBJ1-5,TRBV19,ASSIWAGDQPQH
TRBJ1-2,TRBV7-2,ASSVSRWGAT
TRBJ2-5,TRBV6-1,ASRRQGASQETQY
TRBJ2-1,TRBV7-3,ASSPSSGSKYNEQF
TRBJ1-2,TRBV5-1,ASSLDSDYGYT
TRBJ2-5,TRBV7-5,VRSLCKTEHVETQY
TRBJ2-2,TRBV7-3,ASSKSANTGELF
TRBJ2-7,TRBV18,ASSPGPYEQY
TRBJ2-2,TRBV9,ASSVRATTSGYTGELF
TRBJ1-5,TRBV6-5,ASSSAGTDHQPQH
TRBJ1-2,TRBV5-6,ASSSVDRGFHGYT
TRBJ1-2,TRBV11-2,ASSLDPVSYGYT
TRBJ2-1,TRBV6-1,ASSDWLERF
TRBJ2-3,TRBV5-1,ASSGGSGPLTDTQY
TRBJ2-7,TRBV6-1,ASGGSLDGPYEQY
TRBJ2-5,TRBV5-6,ASSGGTSGGYLQETQY
TRBJ1-5,TRBV19,ATSQGARGNQPQH
TRBJ1-2,TRBV19,ASSTPVGTGGNGYT
TRBJ1-6,TRBV6-5,ASTPGSSYNSPLH
TRBJ2-5,TRBV29-1,SVVTPGQGRGVGETQY
TRBJ2-2,TRBV2,ASNAGVRTGELF
TRBJ1-4,TRBV14,ASSQAGNEKLF
TRBJ2-7,TRBV7-2,ASSPPAGGYEQY
TRBJ2-1,TRBV9,ASSPELAGYNEQF
TRBJ2-3,TRBV7-9,ASSPSATGGGQTDTQY
TRBJ1-5,TRBV6-5,ASRLTGFSNQPQH
TRBJ2-1,TRBV5-8,ASSAGQGFSYNEQF
TRBJ2-7,TRBV6-5,ASTTGTSGYEQY